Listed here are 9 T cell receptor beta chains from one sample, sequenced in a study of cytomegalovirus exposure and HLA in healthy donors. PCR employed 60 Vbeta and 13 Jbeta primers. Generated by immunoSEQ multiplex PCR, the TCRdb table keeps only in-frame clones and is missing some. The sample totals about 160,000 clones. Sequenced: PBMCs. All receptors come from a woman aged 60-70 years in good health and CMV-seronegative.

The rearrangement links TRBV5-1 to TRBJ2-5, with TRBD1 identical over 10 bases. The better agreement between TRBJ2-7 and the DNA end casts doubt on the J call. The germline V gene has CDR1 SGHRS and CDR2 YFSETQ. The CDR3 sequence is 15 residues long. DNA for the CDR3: TGCGCCAGCAGCTCATGGACAGGGGGTGCCGGCGAGCAGTACTTC. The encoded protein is CASSSWTGGAGEQYF.

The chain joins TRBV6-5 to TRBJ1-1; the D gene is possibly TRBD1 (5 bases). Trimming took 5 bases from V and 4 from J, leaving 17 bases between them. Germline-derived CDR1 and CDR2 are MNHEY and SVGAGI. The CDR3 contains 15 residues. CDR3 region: CASSRLGARSTEAFF. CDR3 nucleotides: TGTGCCAGCAGTAGACTAGGGGCAAGAAGCACTGAAGCTTTCTTT.

This chain's CDR3 is CASSSLTGGTDTQYF. The CDR3 nucleotides are TGTGCCAGCAGTTCACTTACAGGGGGAACAGATACGCAGTATTTT. The genes are TRBV7-9 and TRBJ2-3; 8 positions match TRBD1. Unmatched junction bases numbered 8, after V lost 6 bases and J lost 3 bases. CDR1 and CDR2 (germline): SEHNR, FQNEAQ (reference sequence). This CDR3 region has 15 residues.

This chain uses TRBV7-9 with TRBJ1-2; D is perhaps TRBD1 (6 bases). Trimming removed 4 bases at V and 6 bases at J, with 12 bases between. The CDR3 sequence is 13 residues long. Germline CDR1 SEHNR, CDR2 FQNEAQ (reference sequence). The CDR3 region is CASSSTGIDGYTF. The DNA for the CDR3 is TGTGCCAGCAGCTCTACAGGGATCGATGGCTACACCTTC.

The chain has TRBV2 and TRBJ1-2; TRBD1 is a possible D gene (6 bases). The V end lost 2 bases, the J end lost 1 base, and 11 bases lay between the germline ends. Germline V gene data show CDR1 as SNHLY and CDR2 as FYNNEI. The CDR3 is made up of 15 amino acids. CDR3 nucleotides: TGTGCCAGCAGTGAATGGACAGACTTTAACTATGGCTACACCTTC. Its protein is CASSEWTDFNYGYTF.

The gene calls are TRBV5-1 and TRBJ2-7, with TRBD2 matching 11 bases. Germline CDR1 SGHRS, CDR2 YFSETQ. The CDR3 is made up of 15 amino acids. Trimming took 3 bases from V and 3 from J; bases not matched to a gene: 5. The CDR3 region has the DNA TGCGCCAGCAGCTCACCGACTAGCGGGAACTACGAGCAGTACTTC. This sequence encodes CASSSPTSGNYEQYF.

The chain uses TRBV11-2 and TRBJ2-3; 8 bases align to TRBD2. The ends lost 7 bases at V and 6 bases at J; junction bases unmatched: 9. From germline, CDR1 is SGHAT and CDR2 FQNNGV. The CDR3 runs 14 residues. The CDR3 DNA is TGTGCCAGCACCTCAGCGGGAGCGGTCGATACGCAGTATTTT. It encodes CASTSAGAVDTQYF.

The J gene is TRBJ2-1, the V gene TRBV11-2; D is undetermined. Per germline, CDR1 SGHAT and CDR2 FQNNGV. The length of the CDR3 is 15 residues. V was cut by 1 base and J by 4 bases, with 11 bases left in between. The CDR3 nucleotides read TGTGCCAGCAGCTTAGTAGACGACTTATACAATGAGCAGTTCTTC. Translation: CASSLVDDLYNEQFF.

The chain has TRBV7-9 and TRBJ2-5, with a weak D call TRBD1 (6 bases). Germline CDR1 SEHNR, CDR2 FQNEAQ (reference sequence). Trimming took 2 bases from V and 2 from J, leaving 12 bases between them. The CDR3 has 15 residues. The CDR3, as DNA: TGTGCCAGCAGCTTACTTTCCCAGGGGCAAGAGACCCAGTACTTC. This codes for CASSLLSQGQETQYF.